This T cell receptor (beta chain) was found in a study of memory CD4+ T cells and cytomegalovirus serostatus. Turning to the study itself: Donors were healthy Belgian adults, several CMV seropositive and about 24 seronegative. Study findings and constraints: Of 150 to 200 reported CMV TCRbeta sequences, roughly 67 were found in memory CD4+ repertoires. Suggested: most of the CMV-linked TCR signature lies in CD4+ memory cells.

Produced via immunoSEQ multiplex PCR; TCRdb's table is partial and in-frame only. Among 46,000 or so clones listed, roughly three quarters were seen once. The sort gate was single viable CD3+CD4+CD8-CD45RO+ cells for memory CD4+ T cells. Total CD4+ T cells were enriched by CD4 positive selection. Remarks on this clone: The antigen remains undetermined.

The CDR3 consists of 15 residues. Germline CDR1 is LNHDA and CDR2 is SQIVND (reference sequence). The V end lost 3 bases, the J end lost 0 bases, and 9 bases lay between the germline ends. Sequenced input: memory CD4+ T cells from blood. The chain links TRBV19 to TRBJ2-1; D is undetermined. The sequence came from an adult in good health and CMV-seronegative. Written as DNA, the CDR3 is TGTGCCAGTAGTATCTCGGTAGGCTCCTACAATGAGCAGTTCTTC. Protein product: CASSISVGSYNEQFF.